The 30 T cell receptor beta chains below come from one sample, sequenced in a study of T-cell reconstitution after alpha-beta-depleted transplantation in children. Library preparation (for TCRbeta) was performed with unique molecular identifiers. TCRdb reprocessed the PCR reads via MiXCR and lists one record per CDR3 protein. The sample lists 55,000 to 90,000 distinct CDR3 sequences; 4.9% were seen once. Sequencing used PBMCs, mostly from graft donor cells, obtained 180 days after TCRalphabeta/CD19-depleted stem cell transplant. Receptors were obtained from a boy under three years old who had a stem cell transplant for acute myeloid leukemia, so the T cells may come from the graft donor.

At least ten counts were recorded for this clonotype. As DNA, the CDR3 is TGCGCCAGCAGCCCCCGGGGACAGGGCTATCTTAACTATGGCTACACCTTC. Its protein product is CASSPRGQGYLNYGYTF. The chain has TRBV5-1 and TRBJ1-2; 9 bases match TRBD1. This CDR3 is built from 17 residues. Trimming at V came to 4 bases and at J to 1 base, leaving 11 bases not matched to a gene. The germline CDR1 and CDR2 sequences are SGHRS and YFSETQ.

This clonotype was seen ten or more times. The V gene is TRBV20-1, the J gene TRBJ2-2, with a possible D match to TRBD2 (7 bases). The CDR3 covers 16 residues. V was trimmed by 0 bases and J by 1 base, leaving 12 bases between them. The germline CDR1 and CDR2 sequences are DFQATT and SNEGSKA (reference sequence). The CDR3 coding sequence is TGCAGTGCTAGAGAGGGAGGGGGATTGAACACCGGGGAGCTGTTTTTT. Its protein is CSAREGGGLNTGELFF.

This clonotype was detected many times. The chain links TRBV7-9 to TRBJ1-4; D remains ambiguous. The CDR3 covers 13 residues. Trimming stripped 1 base from V and 8 bases from J, with 8 bases between. CDR1 is SEHNR, CDR2 FQNEAQ, per germline (reference sequence). The CDR3 region is CASSLGPLEKLFF. In DNA, the CDR3 is TGTGCCAGCAGCTTAGGACCCTTGGAAAAACTGTTTTTT.

This clonotype was detected many times. The J gene is TRBJ2-1, the V gene TRBV12-3 or TRBV12-4; D is possibly TRBD1 or TRBD2 (5 bases each). The CDR3 sequence is 14 residues long. Trimming took 3 bases from V and 8 from J, leaving 14 bases between them. In DNA, the CDR3 is TGTGCCAGCAGTTTCGGGGCCCCCGGGTATGAGCAGTTCTTC. Residues: CASSFGAPGYEQFF.

In its sample, this clonotype was seen a few times. The chain combines TRBV4-1 with TRBJ2-7; 9 bases line up with TRBD1. J gave up 5 bases and V 0 bases, and 8 bases lay outside the gene matches. The CDR3 is made up of 16 amino acids. In germline, CDR1 is MGHRA, CDR2 YSYEKL. The DNA of the CDR3 is TGCGCCAGCAGCCAAGACCTTCGACAGGGGGTCAACGAGCAGTACGTC. This sequence encodes CASSQDLRQGVNEQYV.

This clonotype occurred many times. This sequence joins TRBV5-1 and TRBJ2-3, with 8 bases identical to TRBD1. CDR1 SGHRS and CDR2 YFSETQ come from the germline V gene. Trimming removed 4 bases from V and 5 bases from J; junction bases left unmatched: 6. The CDR3 spans 14 residues. CDR3 amino acids: CASSRRQGRDTQYF. The CDR3 bases are TGCGCCAGCAGCCGGAGACAGGGGAGAGATACGCAGTATTTT.

This clonotype was counted at least ten times. In DNA form, the CDR3 reads TGCGCCAGCAGCGTGACGGGACTAGCGTGGGAGACCCAGTACTTC. Translating gives CASSVTGLAWETQYF. J is TRBJ2-5 and V is TRBV5-1; 10 nucleotides match TRBD2. V shed 4 bases and J 5 bases; nucleotides not matched to a gene: 8. CDR1 and CDR2 (germline): SGHRS, YFSETQ. The CDR3 contains 15 residues.

This clonotype was observed at least ten times. The chain couples TRBV12-3 or TRBV12-4 to TRBJ2-2; D gene unclear. The V end was cut by 7 bases, the J end by 5 bases, with 20 bases between. This CDR3 is 16 amino acids long. The CDR3 DNA reads TGTGCCAGCACCCGCCCAAGGGCCCAGAGTACCGGGGAGCTGTTTTTT. This gives the protein CASTRPRAQSTGELFF.

This clonotype was picked up many times. The genes are TRBV4-1 and TRBJ1-1, with D possibly TRBD1 on 5 matching bases. Trimming cost V 4 bases and J 6 bases, with 12 bases left between them. Germline loops: CDR1 MGHRA, CDR2 YSYEKL. This CDR3 comprises 13 residues. CDR3 sequence reads: CASSPRREAEAFF. CDR3 nucleotide sequence: TGCGCCAGCAGCCCCCGCAGGGAGGCTGAAGCTTTCTTT.

This clonotype was observed many times. The chain has TRBV5-1 and TRBJ2-1; D is unclear. Germline CDR1 reads SGHRS; CDR2 reads YFSETQ. V was pared by 0 bases and J by 12 bases, with 7 bases between. CDR3 length: 11 residues. CDR3: CASSLDFRQFF. The CDR3 DNA follows: TGCGCCAGCAGCTTGGACTTCAGGCAGTTCTTC.

This clonotype has ten or more counts. The rearrangement joins TRBV12-3 or TRBV12-4 to TRBJ2-1, with D perhaps matching TRBD2 (6 bases). The V end lost 5 bases, the J end lost 6 bases, and 11 bases lay between the germline ends. The length of the CDR3 is 13 residues. Here the CDR3 reads CASSPTSTNEQFF. DNA of the CDR3: TGTGCCAGCAGTCCGACTAGTACCAATGAGCAGTTCTTC.

This clonotype has at least ten counts. V gene TRBV2 combines with J gene TRBJ2-3; D uncertain. The CDR3 is 12 amino acids. CDR1 SNHLY and CDR2 FYNNEI come from the germline V gene. V was trimmed by 7 bases and J by 11 bases, leaving 16 bases between them. The CDR3 DNA sequence: TGTGCCAGCATGAGAGACGCGACTCGGCAGTATTTT. Encoded protein: CASMRDATRQYF.

This clonotype was observed many times. V is TRBV12-3 or TRBV12-4 and J is TRBJ1-3; D may be TRBD1 (6 bases). Trimming took off 3 bases at V and 0 bases at J, with 15 bases between the two ends. The CDR3 covers 17 residues. CDR3 loop: CASSFGTGLNSGNTIYF. The CDR3 DNA follows: TGTGCCAGCAGTTTCGGAACAGGGCTTAACTCTGGAAACACCATATATTTT.

This clonotype was detected many times. This sequence joins TRBV7-9 and TRBJ2-2; D remains unclear. CDR3 length: 14 amino acids. Trimming removed 7 bases at V and 0 bases at J, with 9 bases between. The V gene's germline CDR1 is SEHNR and CDR2 FQNEAQ (reference sequence). The CDR3 reads CASTKRANTGELFF. CDR3 nucleotide sequence: TGTGCCAGCACCAAGCGCGCGAACACCGGGGAGCTGTTTTTT.

This clonotype was recorded at least ten times. This chain joins TRBV20-1 and TRBJ2-7; the match to TRBD2 covers 11 bases. V was clipped by 1 base and J by 7 bases; unmatched bases: 0. This CDR3 spans 12 amino acids. The germline gives CDR1 DFQATT, CDR2 SNEGSKA (reference sequence). The CDR3 region is CSARGLAGEQYF. In DNA form, the CDR3 reads TGCAGTGCTAGAGGACTAGCGGGAGAGCAGTACTTC.

This clonotype was seen many times. This chain joins TRBV7-2 and TRBJ2-7; TRBD2 matches 14 bases. The CDR3 sequence is 17 residues long. Germline V gives CDR1 SGHTA, CDR2 FQGNSA. With 5 bases clipped from V and 2 bases from J, the junction kept 8 bases outside the gene matches. The CDR3 region has the DNA TGTGCCAGCAGCCCACAGGGACTAGCGGGGGTACCCTACGAGCAGTACTTC. It encodes CASSPQGLAGVPYEQYF.

This clonotype was counted many times. V and J are TRBV4-3 and TRBJ1-1; no reliable D call. The CDR3 extends over 16 amino acids. The V end was cut by 0 bases, the J end by 4 bases, with 15 bases between. Per germline, CDR1 LGHNA and CDR2 YSLEER. The CDR3 loop is CASSQDLAVVSTEAFF. The CDR3 coding sequence is TGCGCCAGCAGCCAAGATTTGGCGGTTGTGAGCACTGAAGCTTTCTTT.

This clonotype was observed many times. The chain links TRBV10-3 to TRBJ2-4; tentative D call: TRBD1 (5 bases). The CDR3 length is 15 residues. V was pared by 2 bases and J by 3 bases, with 11 bases between. From germline, CDR1 is ENHRY and CDR2 SYGVKD. Written as DNA, the CDR3 is TGTGCCATCAGTGAGCTAAGGGGTAACAAAAACATTCAGTACTTC. Its protein product is CAISELRGNKNIQYF.

This clonotype was seen ten or more times. The chain carries TRBV5-1 and TRBJ2-3, with a weak D call TRBD1 (5 bases). The CDR3 length is 15 residues. Germline CDR1 and CDR2: SGHRS and YFSETQ. Trimming shortened V by 0 bases and J by 2 bases, and 10 bases separated the two germline ends. This chain's CDR3 is CASSLGSGFTDTQYF. CDR3 sequence (DNA): TGCGCCAGCAGCTTGGGGTCAGGGTTCACAGATACGCAGTATTTT.

The sample holds many counts of this clonotype. In DNA, the CDR3 is TGCAGTGCCGGTAGGATTAAGGGGAGGGAGACCCAGTACTTC. Protein: CSAGRIKGRETQYF. This chain links TRBV20-1 with TRBJ2-5; possible D gene TRBD2, 6 bases. CDR3 length equals 14 residues. The V gene's germline CDR1 is DFQATT and CDR2 SNEGSKA (reference sequence). V was cut by 6 bases and J by 5 bases, with 19 bases left in between.

This clonotype was counted at least ten times. The chain has TRBV4-3 and TRBJ2-1, with 11 bases fitting TRBD2. This CDR3 region has 16 residues. The germline gives CDR1 LGHNA, CDR2 YSLEER. Trimming took 0 bases from V and 8 from J; bases not matched to a gene: 6. CDR3 bases: TGCGCCAGCAGCCAAGATAGCGGGGGGGCCGGTGATGAGCAGTTCTTC. Translated: CASSQDSGGAGDEQFF.

This chain links TRBV29-1 with TRBJ1-4, with D perhaps matching TRBD1 (5 bases). The germline gives CDR1 SQVTM, CDR2 ANQGSEA. Trimming shortened V by 1 base and J by 7 bases, and 7 bases separated the two germline ends. The CDR3 covers 12 residues. CDR3 bases: TGCAGCGTTGAAGCAGGGAGTGAAAAACTGTTTTTT. Its translation is CSVEAGSEKLFF. The whole variable domain, filled in from reference TRBV29-1 and TRBJ1-4, reads SAVISQKPSRDICQRGTSLTIQCQVDSQVTMMFWYRQQPGQSLTLIATANQGSEATYESGFVIDKFPISRPNLTFSTLTVSNMSPEDSSIYLCSVEAGSEKLFFGSGTQLSVL.

This clonotype was picked up many times. This chain links TRBV7-7 with TRBJ2-5, with a weak D call TRBD2 (6 bases). V was clipped by 5 bases and J by 2 bases, with 18 bases between them. The CDR3 has 16 residues. The germline gives CDR1 SSHAT, CDR2 FNYEAQ (reference sequence). CDR3 DNA: TGTGCCAGCAGCCCCGGACTACCCTTCTTTCAAGAGACCCAGTACTTC. Its translation is CASSPGLPFFQETQYF.

Only a few counts were recorded for this clonotype. This chain connects TRBV6-2 or TRBV6-3 to TRBJ2-1; D gene unclear. Germline-derived CDR1 and CDR2 are MNHEY and SVGEGT. This CDR3 contains 12 residues. The V gene lost 0 bases and the J gene lost 4 bases, with 1 base spanning the gap. CDR3 nucleotides: TGTGCCAGCAGTTACTCGTACAATGAGCAGTTCTTC. Residues: CASSYSYNEQFF.

Many counts were recorded for this clonotype. The chain joins TRBV20-1 to TRBJ2-7; either TRBD1 or TRBD2 may supply D (5 bases each). V was clipped by 5 bases and J by 3 bases, with 11 bases between them. Germline assignment: CDR1 DFQATT and CDR2 SNEGSKA (reference sequence). The CDR3 consists of 12 residues. DNA of the CDR3: TGCAGTGCTCGGGGCAACTACTACGAGCAGTACGTC. Translation gives CSARGNYYEQYV.

This clonotype was seen repeatedly, ten times or more. CDR3 sequence (DNA): TGTGCCAGCTCTCCGACTGCAGCCAAAAACATTCAGTACTTC. This codes for CASSPTAAKNIQYF. The rearrangement joins TRBV18 to TRBJ2-4, with D uncertain. Trimming removed 6 bases from V and 0 bases from J, with 9 bases in between. Looked up from germline, CDR1 is KGHSH and CDR2 is LQKENI. The CDR3 spans 14 residues.

This clonotype turned up a few times. CDR3 loop: CASSYSLLALSTDTQYF. The CDR3 DNA is TGTGCCAGCAGTTACTCGCTACTAGCGTTGTCTACAGATACGCAGTATTTT. The chain joins TRBV6-5 to TRBJ2-3, with TRBD2 matching 7 bases. The CDR3 runs 17 residues. CDR1 is MNHEY and CDR2 is SVGAGI in the germline V gene. The J segment lost 3 bases and the V segment lost 0 bases, leaving 9 bases of the junction unmatched.

The sample holds many counts of this clonotype. J is TRBJ2-5 and V is TRBV20-1; 7 positions agree with TRBD2. CDR1 DFQATT and CDR2 SNEGSKA come from the germline V gene (reference sequence). The CDR3 runs 16 residues. V shed 2 bases, J shed 3 bases, and the junction held 12 bases outside the gene matches. The CDR3 DNA follows: TGCAGTGCTAGAATTTGGGCGACTAGCTGGGAAGAGACCCAGTACTTC. Amino acid sequence: CSARIWATSWEETQYF.

At least ten counts were recorded for this clonotype. This sequence joins TRBV7-2 and TRBJ2-5; D might be TRBD1 or TRBD2, each matching 6 bases. This CDR3 spans 15 amino acids. Germline CDR1 and CDR2: SGHTA and FQGNSA. Trimming removed 6 bases at V and 2 bases at J, with 16 bases between. The CDR3 DNA reads as TGTGCCAGCAGGGATTGGGGGGCGGAGCAAGAGACCCAGTACTTC. Amino acid sequence: CASRDWGAEQETQYF.

J is TRBJ2-3 and V is TRBV2; 7 bases map to TRBD1. The CDR3 is 19 residues long. Looked up from germline, CDR1 is SNHLY and CDR2 is FYNNEI. CDR3 loop: CTCSSSTGPIFASTDTQYF. CDR3 sequence (DNA): TGTACCTGCAGCAGCTCGACAGGGCCTATTTTCGCCTCCACAGATACGCAGTATTTT.